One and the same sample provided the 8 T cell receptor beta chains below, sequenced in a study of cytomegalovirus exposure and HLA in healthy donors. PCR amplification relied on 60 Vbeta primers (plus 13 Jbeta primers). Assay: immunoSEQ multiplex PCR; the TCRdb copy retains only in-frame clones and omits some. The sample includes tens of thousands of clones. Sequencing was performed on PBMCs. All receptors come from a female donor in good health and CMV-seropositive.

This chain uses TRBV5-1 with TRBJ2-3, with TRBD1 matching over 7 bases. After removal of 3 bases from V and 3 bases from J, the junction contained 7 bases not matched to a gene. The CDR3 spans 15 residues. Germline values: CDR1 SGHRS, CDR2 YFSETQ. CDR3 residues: CASSWRQGGTDTQYF. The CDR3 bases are TGCGCCAGCAGCTGGAGACAGGGTGGGACAGATACGCAGTATTTT.

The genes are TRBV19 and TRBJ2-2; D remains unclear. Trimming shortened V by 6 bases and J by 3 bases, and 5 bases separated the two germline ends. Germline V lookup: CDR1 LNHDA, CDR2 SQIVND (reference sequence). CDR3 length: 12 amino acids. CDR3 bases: TGTGCCAGTAGGGCAGACACCGGGGAGCTGTTTTTT. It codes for CASRADTGELFF.

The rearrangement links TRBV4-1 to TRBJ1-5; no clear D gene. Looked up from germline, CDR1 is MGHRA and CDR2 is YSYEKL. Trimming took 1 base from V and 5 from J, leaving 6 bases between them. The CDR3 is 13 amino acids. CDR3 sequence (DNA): TGCGCCAGCAGCCAAGCTCTCGATCAGCCCCAGCATTTT. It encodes CASSQALDQPQHF.

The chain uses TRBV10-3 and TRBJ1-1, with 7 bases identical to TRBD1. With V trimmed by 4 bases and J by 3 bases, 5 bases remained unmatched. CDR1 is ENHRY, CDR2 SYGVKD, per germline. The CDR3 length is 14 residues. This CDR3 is CAISATGEDTEAFF. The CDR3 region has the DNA TGTGCCATCAGTGCCACAGGGGAGGACACTGAAGCTTTCTTT.

CDR3 nucleotides: TGCGCCAGCAGCCAAGCGCAGGGCGGCACTGAAGCTTTCTTT. Its translation: CASSQAQGGTEAFF. V usage is TRBV4-3 and J usage is TRBJ1-1, with TRBD1 as a possible D gene (5 bases). This CDR3 region has 14 residues. Germline lookup yields CDR1 LGHNA and CDR2 YSLEER. V was trimmed by 1 base and J by 4 bases, leaving 10 bases between them.

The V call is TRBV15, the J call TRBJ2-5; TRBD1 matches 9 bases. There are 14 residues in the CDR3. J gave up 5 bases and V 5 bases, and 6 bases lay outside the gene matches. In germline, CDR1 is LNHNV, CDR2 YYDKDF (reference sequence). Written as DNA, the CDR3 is TGTGCCACCAGCGGGGACAGGGAGTCGGAGACCCAGTACTTC. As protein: CATSGDRESETQYF.

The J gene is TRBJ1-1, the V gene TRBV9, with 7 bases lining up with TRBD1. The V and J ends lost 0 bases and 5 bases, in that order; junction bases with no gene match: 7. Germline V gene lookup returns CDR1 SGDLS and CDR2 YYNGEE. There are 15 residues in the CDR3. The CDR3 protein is CASSVVPEGATEAFF. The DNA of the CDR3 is TGTGCCAGCAGCGTAGTTCCGGAGGGGGCGACTGAAGCTTTCTTT.

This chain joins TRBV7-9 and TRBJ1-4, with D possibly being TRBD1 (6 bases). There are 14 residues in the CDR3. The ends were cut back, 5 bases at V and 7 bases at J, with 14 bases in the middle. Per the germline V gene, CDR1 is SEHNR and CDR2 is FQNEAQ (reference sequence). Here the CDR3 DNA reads TGTGCCAGCAGCGCAACAGGGAGGGGTGAAAAACTGTTTTTT. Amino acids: CASSATGRGEKLFF. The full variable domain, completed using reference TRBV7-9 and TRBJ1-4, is DTGVSQNPRHKITKRGQNVTFRCDPISEHNRLYWYRQTLGQGPEFLTYFQNEAQLEKSRLLSDRFSAERPKGSFSTLEIQRTEQGDSAMYLCASSATGRGEKLFFGSGTQLSVL.